This T cell receptor (beta chain) was identified in a study of Ad26.COV2.S vaccination and SARS-CoV-2 variants. As for treatment: roughly 19 received Ad26.COV2.S at low or high dose, single or two shots; 5 received placebo; per-sample allocation not given. Samples came from day 63 after the first vaccine or placebo injection. Trimming removed 6 bases from V and 7 bases from J; junction bases left unmatched: 8. The CDR3 runs to 13 residues. Germline V gives CDR1 MNHEY, CDR2 SVGEGT. The assay was immunoSEQ multiplex PCR, and TCRdb's table has in-frame clones only and misses some. The table shows about 680,000 clones, with roughly 90% occurring only once.

The rearrangement joins TRBV6-2 or TRBV6-3 to TRBJ1-2, with 7 bases lining up with TRBD1. This clonotype originated in a person aged 18-65 years who received the Ad26.COV2.S COVID-19 vaccine or a placebo. The sequencing here drew on peripheral blood, taken in a trial of Ad26.COV2.S vaccine versus placebo. The CDR3 loop reads CASSPRQGFGYTF. CDR3 coding DNA: TGTGCCAGCAGCCCCCGACAGGGATTTGGCTACACCTTC.